The clone carrying this T cell receptor beta chain was found many times. Its cognate antigen is unknown. Possible read error: a much larger clone is one base away. The source of the sample is a study of prognosis after radiotherapy for stage I lung cancer. On the study more broadly: Patient ages ran from about 53 to 85, with a median of almost 75 years, and the group had some 13 men and a handful of women. Alongside stereotactic body radiotherapy, concurrent therapy was given to no patient.

The CDR3 is made up of 14 amino acids. Germline V lookup: CDR1 ENHRY, CDR2 SYGVKD. From genomic DNA, TCR beta CDR3 was amplified by two-round multiplex PCR. Gene-specific TRBV and TRBJ primers were used in PCR round one. MiXCR, run by TCRdb on the multiplex PCR reads, gives a single entry per CDR3 protein. The repertoire holds around 16,000 distinct CDR3 sequences, with 15% to 20% as singletons. Blood was drawn (approximately 6 milliliters of peripheral blood) at each of two time points. Study-wide results and caveats: Lower Shannon entropy values were found after stereotactic body radiation therapy in patients who developed distant metastases.

The J gene is TRBJ2-5, the V gene TRBV10-3; D possibly corresponds to TRBD2 (6 bases). The sequencing here drew on PBMCs, taken before or after stereotactic body radiation therapy (not recorded which). This receptor was identified in a donor at least 50 years old with non-small cell lung cancer. For the CDR3, the DNA is TGTGCCATCAGTGAGCCGGGGGACGGGGAGACCCAGCACTTC. Protein product: CAISEPGDGETQHF.